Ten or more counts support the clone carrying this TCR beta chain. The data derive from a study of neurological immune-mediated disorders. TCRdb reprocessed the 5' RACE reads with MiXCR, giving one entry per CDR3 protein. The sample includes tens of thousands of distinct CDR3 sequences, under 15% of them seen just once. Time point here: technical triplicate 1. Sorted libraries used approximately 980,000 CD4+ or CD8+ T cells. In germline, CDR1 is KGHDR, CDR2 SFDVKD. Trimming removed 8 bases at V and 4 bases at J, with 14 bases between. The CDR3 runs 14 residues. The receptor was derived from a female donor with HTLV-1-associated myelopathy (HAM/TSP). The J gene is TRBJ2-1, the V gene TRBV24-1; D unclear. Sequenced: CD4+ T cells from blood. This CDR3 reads CATTGPPFYNEQFF. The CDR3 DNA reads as TGTGCCACCACGGGCCCGCCATTTTACAATGAGCAGTTCTTC.